This T cell receptor beta chain appears in the sequencing data of a study of cytomegalovirus exposure and HLA in healthy donors. Study-level results: There was a cluster of highly shared sequence variants that was likely a sequencing artifact. Specific recognition of CMV antigens was confirmed in vitro for three chains (all CMV-associated).

For this clone: Antigen specificity is unknown.

PCR was performed using 60 Vbeta and 13 Jbeta primers. Original processing methods: In a later analysis, some 80 million unique TCR beta chains included roughly 11 million shared by two or more donors. Clones were read by immunoSEQ multiplex PCR, and TCRdb kept only the in-frame ones, dropping some. From that table come the V and J calls and clone size; the DNA was used to work out D and trimming. The sample holds about 200,000 clones. Germline assignment: CDR1 SGHRS and CDR2 YFSETQ. With V trimmed by 3 bases and J by 7 bases, 19 bases remained unmatched. The CDR3 consists of 19 residues. The chain employs TRBV5-1 and TRBJ1-1, with 12 bases fitting TRBD1. The receptor's source is a girl between 2 and 10 years old in good health and CMV-seropositive. Sequencing input: PBMCs. CDR3 coding DNA: TGCGCCAGCAGCTCTTCTTGGGGGTCGGGACAGGGGGCTGCCTATGAAGCTTTCTTT. It is translated as CASSSSWGSGQGAAYEAFF.